These T cell receptor beta chains were read from a single sample in a study of graft-versus-host responses after intestinal transplantation. The antigens of these receptors remain unknown. Sequencing was performed with immunoSEQ multiplex PCR; in TCRdb, only in-frame clones are kept and a portion is missing. The sample lists over 100,000 clones; about 92% were seen once. The material was unstimulated CD8+ T cells sorted from spleen or lymph node cells, obtained before transplant. The receptors here all came from a human donor who was the organ donor for an intestinal transplant. The CDR3 runs from the conserved cysteine through the conserved F or W. D genes are given only for firm matches. Clone size, where shown, is once, few, many, or a class for clones that have expanded.

>.|TRBD1|TRBJ1-2|TRBV27
CASSLRTGEDYGYTF
TGTGCCAGCAGTTTACGGACAGGGGAGGACTATGGCTACACCTTC
>.|.|TRBJ1-2|TRBV4-1
CAGSQNPFTGLRGNGYTF
TGCGCCGGCAGCCAAAACCCGTTCACGGGACTACGAGGTAATGGCTACACCTTC
>once|.|TRBJ2-1|TRBV13
CASSRDNNEQFF
TGTGCCAGCAGCCGGGACAACAATGAGCAGTTCTTC
>.|TRBD2|TRBJ2-3|TRBV5-4
CASSFPASGSTDTQYF
TGTGCCAGCAGCTTTCCCGCTAGCGGGAGTACAGATACGCAGTATTTT
>.|.|TRBJ2-5|TRBV4-1
CASSQGFSGSWYQETQYF
TGCGCCAGCAGCCAAGGTTTCAGCGGCAGCTGGTACCAAGAGACCCAGTACTTC
>.|.|TRBJ1-5|TRBV4-2
CASSQGPLQEDQPQHF
TGTGCCAGCAGCCAAGGGCCGTTGCAGGAAGATCAGCCCCAGCATTTT
>once|.|TRBJ2-7|TRBV7-9
CASSFVGYEQYF
TGTGCCAGCAGCTTCGTAGGCTACGAGCAGTACTTC
>.|.|TRBJ2-7|TRBV4-1
CASSPDLAYEQYF
TGCGCCAGCAGCCCGGACCTAGCCTACGAGCAGTACTTC
>.|TRBD2|TRBJ2-1|TRBV9
CASSPAGGYNEQFF
TGTGCCAGCAGTCCAGCGGGAGGGTACAATGAGCAGTTCTTC
>.|.|TRBJ2-1|TRBV27
CASSPTPFAVRSYNEQFF
TGTGCCAGCAGTCCTACCCCCTTTGCGGTGAGATCCTACAATGAGCAGTTCTTC
>.|.|TRBJ1-5|TRBV6-1
CASSEAGPSNQPQHF
TGTGCCAGCAGTGAGGCCGGGCCGAGCAATCAGCCCCAGCATTTT